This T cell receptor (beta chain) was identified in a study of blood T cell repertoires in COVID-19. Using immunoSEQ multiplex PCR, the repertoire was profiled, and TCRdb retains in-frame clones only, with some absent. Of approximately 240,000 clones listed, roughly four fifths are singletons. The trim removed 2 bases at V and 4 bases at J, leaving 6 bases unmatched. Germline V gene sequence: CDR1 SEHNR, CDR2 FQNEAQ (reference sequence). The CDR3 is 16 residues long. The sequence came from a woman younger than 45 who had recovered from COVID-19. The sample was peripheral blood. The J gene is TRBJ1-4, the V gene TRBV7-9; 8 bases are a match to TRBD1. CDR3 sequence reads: CASSLSGQGINEKLFF. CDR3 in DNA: TGTGCCAGCAGCTTATCCGGACAGGGAATTAATGAAAAACTGTTTTTT.